The clone carrying this TCR beta chain was seen a few times. TCR sequencing used cDNA made by reverse transcription of extracted RNA. Assay: immunoSEQ multiplex PCR; the TCRdb copy retains only in-frame clones and omits some. Altogether about 210,000 clones are present, around 65% being singletons, with the ten largest covering about 4%. Treatment denoted: oral pan-JAK inhibitor, 5-10 mg twice daily. The sample is drawn from a study of CD8+ T cells in alopecia areata. The J segment lost 0 bases and the V segment lost 8 bases, leaving 7 bases of the junction unmatched. The CDR3 covers 15 residues. This TCR came from a human donor with alopecia areata. Source: CD4+ T cells sorted from blood, taken at week 4, from a patient treated with tofacitinib. The chain recombines TRBV5-3 with TRBJ2-1, with 8 bases lining up with TRBD2. TRBV5-3 is an ORF, and what it does is uncertain. CDR3 bases: TGTGCCAGCGAATCCGGGACTAGCTCCTACAATGAGCAGTTCTTC. As protein: CASESGTSSYNEQFF.